A selection of T cell receptor beta chains follows, all from one sample in a study of shared clonotypes between healthy human individuals. Some clones are missing from TCRdb's copy, which holds only in-frame ones; the method was immunoSEQ multiplex PCR. The sample lists nearly 1 million clones; 76% were seen once. Sequencing was carried out using memory CD4+ T cells sorted from blood. These receptors came from a man between 18 and 35 years old in good health. Each CDR3 is given with its conserved first and last residue.

j_gene,v_gene,CDR3aa
TRBJ2-1,TRBV4-3,CASSQGVGTYNEQFF
TRBJ2-1,TRBV6-5,CASSYSWDFSYNEQFF
TRBJ1-3,TRBV5-6,CASSSLTGGISGNTIYF
TRBJ2-5,TRBV30,CAWSEGTSGSGETQYF
TRBJ2-2,TRBV10-3,CAISLQGPANTGELFF
TRBJ1-1,TRBV6-4,CASSLTGLTEAFF
TRBJ1-2,TRBV15,CATSRDEGGTYNYGYTF
TRBJ1-1,TRBV14,CASSWGVNTEAFF
TRBJ2-1,TRBV5-1,CASSFRSGAYNEQFF
TRBJ1-5,TRBV19,CASSPLTGGGNQPQHF
TRBJ2-3,TRBV5-4,CASSFPLAGGHATQYF
TRBJ2-2,TRBV6-1,CASTLNLGDTGELFF
TRBJ1-2,TRBV30,CAWSVVSGARGYTF
TRBJ2-7,TRBV14,CASSPLTGNSYEQYF
TRBJ1-1,TRBV4-1,CASRRNEGVNTEAFF
TRBJ2-7,TRBV11-2,CASSLGPGGEGEQYF
TRBJ2-5,TRBV5-6,CASSLPGYGLYF
TRBJ2-3,TRBV6-1,CASIPTGGSTDTQYF
TRBJ1-2,TRBV14,CASSPVGGPLFSYTF
TRBJ2-4,TRBV5-1,CASSLSSGGKNIQYF
TRBJ2-1,TRBV29-1,CSVAGAGNEQFF
TRBJ2-7,TRBV14,CASSHRDRGVYEQYF
TRBJ1-3,TRBV18,CASSPSLREGGNTIYF